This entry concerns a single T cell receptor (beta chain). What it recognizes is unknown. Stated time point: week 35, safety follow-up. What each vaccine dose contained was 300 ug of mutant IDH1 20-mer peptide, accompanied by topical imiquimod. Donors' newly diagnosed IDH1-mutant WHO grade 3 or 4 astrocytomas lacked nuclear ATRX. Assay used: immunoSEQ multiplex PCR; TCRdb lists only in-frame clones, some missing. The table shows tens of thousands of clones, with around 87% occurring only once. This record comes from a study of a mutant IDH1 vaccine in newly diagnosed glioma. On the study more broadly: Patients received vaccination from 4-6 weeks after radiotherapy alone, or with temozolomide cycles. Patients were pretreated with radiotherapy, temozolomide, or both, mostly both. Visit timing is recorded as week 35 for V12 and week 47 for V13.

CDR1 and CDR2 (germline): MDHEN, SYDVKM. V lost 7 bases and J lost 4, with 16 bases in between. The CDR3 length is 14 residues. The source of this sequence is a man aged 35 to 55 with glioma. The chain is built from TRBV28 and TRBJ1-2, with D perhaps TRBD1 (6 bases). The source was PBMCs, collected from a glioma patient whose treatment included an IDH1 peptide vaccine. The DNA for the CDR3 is TGTGCCAGCATCCCAAGCGGGACACCCTATGGCTACACCTTC. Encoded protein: CASIPSGTPYGYTF.